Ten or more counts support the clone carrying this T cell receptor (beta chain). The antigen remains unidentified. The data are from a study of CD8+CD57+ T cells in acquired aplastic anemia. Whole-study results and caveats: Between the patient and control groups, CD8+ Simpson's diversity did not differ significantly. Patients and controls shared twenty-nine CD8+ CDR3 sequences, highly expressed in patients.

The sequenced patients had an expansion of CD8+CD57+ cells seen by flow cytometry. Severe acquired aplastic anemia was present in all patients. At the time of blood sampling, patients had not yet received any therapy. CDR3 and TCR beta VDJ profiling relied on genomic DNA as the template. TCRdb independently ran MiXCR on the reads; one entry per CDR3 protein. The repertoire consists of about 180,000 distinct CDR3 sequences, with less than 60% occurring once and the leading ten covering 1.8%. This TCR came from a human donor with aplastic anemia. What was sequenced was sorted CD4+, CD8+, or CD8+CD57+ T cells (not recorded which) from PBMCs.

Here the CDR3 reads CSATFLAGGPGEQYF. The CDR3 DNA reads TGCAGTGCCACTTTTTTAGCGGGAGGGCCGGGGGAGCAGTACTTC. The genes are TRBV20-1 and TRBJ2-7, with 11 bases that match TRBD2. V lost 6 bases, J lost 7 bases, and 14 bases stayed unmatched. This CDR3 has 15 amino acids. Germline V gene lookup returns CDR1 DFQATT and CDR2 SNEGSKA (reference sequence).